This TCR beta chain emerged from a study of blood T cell repertoires in COVID-19. The protocol was immunoSEQ multiplex PCR, while the TCRdb copy is restricted to in-frame clones and leaves out a portion. The sample shows 64,000 or so clones, approximately 78% of them seen only once. From germline, CDR1 is LGHDT and CDR2 YNNKEL (reference sequence). The CDR3 is made up of 13 amino acids. V lost 4 bases, J lost 5 bases, and 1 base stayed unmatched. Sequenced sample: peripheral blood. The chain employs TRBV3-1 (or the pseudogene TRBV3-2) and TRBJ2-2; 7 bases line up with TRBD1. The sequence was collected from a human donor in a cohort sampled during active COVID-19. The CDR3 coding sequence is TGTGCCAGCAGCCTACAGGGGACCGGGGAGCTGTTTTTT. It specifies CASSLQGTGELFF.